This T cell receptor (beta chain) came from a study of post-analysis software for immune sequencing data. The wider study: Multiple sclerosis in the patients followed relapsing-remitting, secondary progressive and progressive-relapsing courses.

On this clonotype itself: The antigen is undetermined.

The TCR beta cDNA libraries contained unique molecular identifiers. Between about 0.95 and 11 million T cells gave rise to some 520,000 cDNA molecules. TCRdb re-called the PCR reads through MiXCR, storing one row per CDR3 protein. The top ten hold around 1.7% of the sample, which has 550,000 to 700,000 distinct CDR3 sequences, about 40% seen once. This CDR3 region has 15 residues. V was trimmed by 6 bases and J by 0 bases, leaving 12 bases between them. The study, taken as a whole, reports: Batch-matched samples strongly co-clustered by F measure. When compared against controls, multiple sclerosis patients showed significantly lower normalized Chao1 diversity. Elevated frequency relative to controls characterized roughly 5 TRBV segments in patients, TRBV5-6, TRBV5-1 and TRBV20-1 among them.

The chain uses TRBV12-3 or TRBV12-4 and TRBJ2-1; tentative D call: TRBD1 (6 bases). The clonotype originates from a girl aged 10-17 years with multiple sclerosis. The sequenced material came from blood. CDR3 amino acids: CASREGGDSYNEQFF. The DNA of the CDR3 is TGTGCCAGCAGGGAAGGGGGAGACTCCTACAATGAGCAGTTCTTC.